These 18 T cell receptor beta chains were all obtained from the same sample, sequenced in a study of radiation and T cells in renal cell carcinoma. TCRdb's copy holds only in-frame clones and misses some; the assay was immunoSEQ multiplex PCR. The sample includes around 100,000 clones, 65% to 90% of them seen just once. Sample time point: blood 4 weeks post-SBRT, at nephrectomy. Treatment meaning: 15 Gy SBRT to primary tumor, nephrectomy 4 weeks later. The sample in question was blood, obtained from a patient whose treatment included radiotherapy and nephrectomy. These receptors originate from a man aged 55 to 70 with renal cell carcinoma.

The CDR3 DNA reads as TGCGCCAGCAGCTTGGGTCAGGTGACCTACGAGCAGTACTTC. Translating it yields CASSLGQVTYEQYF. This chain uses TRBV5-1 with TRBJ2-7; D uncertain. In germline, CDR1 is SGHRS, CDR2 YFSETQ. Trimming cost V 0 bases and J 2 bases, with 9 bases left between them. This CDR3 is 14 amino acids long.

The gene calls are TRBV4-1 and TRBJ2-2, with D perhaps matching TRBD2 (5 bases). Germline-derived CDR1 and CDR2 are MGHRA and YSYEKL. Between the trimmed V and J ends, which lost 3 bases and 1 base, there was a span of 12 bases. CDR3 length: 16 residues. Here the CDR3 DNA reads TGCGCCAGCAGCCAGCAAGGACTTATGAACACCGGGGAGCTGTTTTTT. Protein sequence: CASSQQGLMNTGELFF.

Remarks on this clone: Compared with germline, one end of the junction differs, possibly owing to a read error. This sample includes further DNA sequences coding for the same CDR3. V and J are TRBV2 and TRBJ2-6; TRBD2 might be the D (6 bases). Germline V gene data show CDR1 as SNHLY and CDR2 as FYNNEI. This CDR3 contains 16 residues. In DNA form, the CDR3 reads TGTGCCAGCAGGTATCCCGGAGGGGTGGAAGCCAACGTCTTGACTTTC. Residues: CASRYPGGVEANVLTF.

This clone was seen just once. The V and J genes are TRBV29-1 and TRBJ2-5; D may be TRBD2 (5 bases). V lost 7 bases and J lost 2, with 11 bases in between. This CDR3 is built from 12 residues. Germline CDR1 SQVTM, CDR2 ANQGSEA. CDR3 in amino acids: CSARTGQETQYF. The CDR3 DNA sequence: TGCAGCGCCCGGACTGGGCAAGAGACCCAGTACTTC.

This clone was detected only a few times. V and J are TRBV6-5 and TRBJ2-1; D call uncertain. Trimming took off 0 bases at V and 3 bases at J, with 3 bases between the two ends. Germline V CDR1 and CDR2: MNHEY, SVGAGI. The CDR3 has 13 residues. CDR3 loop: CASSYSDYNEQFF. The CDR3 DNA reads TGTGCCAGCAGTTACTCGGACTACAATGAGCAGTTCTTC.

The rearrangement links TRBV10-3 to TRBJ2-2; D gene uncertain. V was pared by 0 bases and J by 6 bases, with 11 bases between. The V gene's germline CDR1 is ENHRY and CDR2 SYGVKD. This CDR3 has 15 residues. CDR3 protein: CAISESSGYPGELFF. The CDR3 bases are TGTGCCATCAGTGAGTCGAGTGGATATCCCGGGGAGCTGTTTTTT.

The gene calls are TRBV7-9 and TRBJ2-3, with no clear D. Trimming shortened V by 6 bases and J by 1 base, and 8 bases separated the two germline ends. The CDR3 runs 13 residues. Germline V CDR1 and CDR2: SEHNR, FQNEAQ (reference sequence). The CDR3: CASSLTGTDTQYF. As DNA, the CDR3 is TGTGCCAGCAGTTTAACAGGCACAGATACGCAGTATTTT.

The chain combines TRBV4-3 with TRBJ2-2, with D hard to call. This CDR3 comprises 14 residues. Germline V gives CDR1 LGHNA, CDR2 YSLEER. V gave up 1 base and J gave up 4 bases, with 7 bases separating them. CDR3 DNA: TGCGCCAGCAGCCAAGTAAGCGTCACCGGGGAGCTGTTTTTT. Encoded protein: CASSQVSVTGELFF.

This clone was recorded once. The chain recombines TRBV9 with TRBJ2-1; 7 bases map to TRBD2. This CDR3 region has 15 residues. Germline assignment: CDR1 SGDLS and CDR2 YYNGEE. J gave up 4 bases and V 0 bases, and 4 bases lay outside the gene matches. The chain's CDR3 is CASSVVTSAYNEQFF. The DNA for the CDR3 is TGTGCCAGCAGCGTAGTAACTAGCGCATACAATGAGCAGTTCTTC.

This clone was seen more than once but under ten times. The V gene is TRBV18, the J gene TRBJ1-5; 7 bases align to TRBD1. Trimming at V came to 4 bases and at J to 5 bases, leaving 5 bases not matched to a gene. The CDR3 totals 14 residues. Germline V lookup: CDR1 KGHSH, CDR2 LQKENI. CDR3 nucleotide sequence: TGTGCCAGCTCACAACAGGGGCCCGATCAGCCCCAGCATTTT. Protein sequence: CASSQQGPDQPQHF.

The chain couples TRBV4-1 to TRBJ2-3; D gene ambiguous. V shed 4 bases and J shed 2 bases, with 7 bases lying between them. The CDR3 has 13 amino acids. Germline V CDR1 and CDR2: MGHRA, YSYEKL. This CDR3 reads CASSPPSTDTQYF. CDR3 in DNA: TGCGCCAGCAGCCCACCCTCCACAGATACGCAGTATTTT.

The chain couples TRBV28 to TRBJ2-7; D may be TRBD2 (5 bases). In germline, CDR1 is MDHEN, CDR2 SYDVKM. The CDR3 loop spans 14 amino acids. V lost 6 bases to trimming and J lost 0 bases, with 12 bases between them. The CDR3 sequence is CASSPIATSYEQYF. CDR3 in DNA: TGTGCCAGCAGCCCTATAGCGACCTCCTACGAGCAGTACTTC. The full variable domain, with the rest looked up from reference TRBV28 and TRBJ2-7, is DVKVTQSSRYLVKRTGEKVFLECVQDMDHENMFWYRQDPGLGLRLIYFSYDVKMKEKGDIPEGYSVSREKKERFSLILESASTNQTSMYLCASSPIATSYEQYFGPGTRLTVT.

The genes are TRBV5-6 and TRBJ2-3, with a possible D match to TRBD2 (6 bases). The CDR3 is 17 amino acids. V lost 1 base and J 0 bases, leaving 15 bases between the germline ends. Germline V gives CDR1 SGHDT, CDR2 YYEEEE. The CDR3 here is CASSLRDGLPSTDTQYF. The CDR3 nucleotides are TGTGCCAGCAGCTTGCGGGACGGACTACCTAGCACAGATACGCAGTATTTT.

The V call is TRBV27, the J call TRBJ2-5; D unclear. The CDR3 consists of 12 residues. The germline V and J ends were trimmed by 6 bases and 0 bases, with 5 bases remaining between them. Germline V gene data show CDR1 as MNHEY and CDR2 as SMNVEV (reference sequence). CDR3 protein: CASRSYQETQYF. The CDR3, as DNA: TGTGCCAGCAGATCCTACCAAGAGACCCAGTACTTC.

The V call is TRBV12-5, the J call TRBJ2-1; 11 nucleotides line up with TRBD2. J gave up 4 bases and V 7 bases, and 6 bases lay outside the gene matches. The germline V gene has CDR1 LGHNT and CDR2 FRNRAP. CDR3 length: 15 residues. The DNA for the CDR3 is TGTGCTAGTGATTCCGGGACTAGCGGTTACAATGAGCAGTTCTTC. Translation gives CASDSGTSGYNEQFF.

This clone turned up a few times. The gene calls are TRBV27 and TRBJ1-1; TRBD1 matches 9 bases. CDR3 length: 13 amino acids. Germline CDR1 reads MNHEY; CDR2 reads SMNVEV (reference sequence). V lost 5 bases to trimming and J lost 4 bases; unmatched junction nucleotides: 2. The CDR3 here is CASSTGGITEAFF. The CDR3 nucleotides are TGTGCCAGCAGTACAGGGGGCATCACTGAAGCTTTCTTT.

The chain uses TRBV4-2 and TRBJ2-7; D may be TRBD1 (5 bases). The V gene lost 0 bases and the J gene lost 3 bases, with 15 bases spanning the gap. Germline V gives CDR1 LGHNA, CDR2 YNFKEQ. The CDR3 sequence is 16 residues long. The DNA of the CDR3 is TGTGCCAGCAGCCAAGATGGGGTCTCCCAGGGCTACGAGCAGTACTTC. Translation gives CASSQDGVSQGYEQYF.

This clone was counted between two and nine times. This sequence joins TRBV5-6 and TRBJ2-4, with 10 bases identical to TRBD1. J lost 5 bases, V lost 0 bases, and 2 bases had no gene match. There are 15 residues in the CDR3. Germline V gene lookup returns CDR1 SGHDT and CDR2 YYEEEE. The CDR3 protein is CASSLAGTGENIQYF. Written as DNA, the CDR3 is TGTGCCAGCAGCTTGGCCGGGACAGGGGAAAACATTCAGTACTTC.